A selection of T cell receptor beta chains follows, all from one sample in a study of blood T cells in healthy people across ages. A single record per CDR3 protein comes from TCRdb applying MiXCR to the 5' RACE reads. This repertoire shows around 990,000 distinct CDR3 sequences, 30% to 40% found once; its top ten account for about an eighth. Sample: blood. These receptors were collected from a young man in good health. Both conserved end residues are part of each CDR3. The order of the fields is J gene, clone size, V gene, D gene, CDR3 protein, CDR3 DNA. The D gene is left open where the match is weak. Clone size appears in some rows only: once, few, many, or a class for an expanded clone.

j_gene: TRBJ1-1; abundance: few; v_gene: TRBV7-2; d_gene: -; CDR3aa: CASRTWAENTEAFF; CDR3nt: TGTGCCAGCAGAACCTGGGCGGAGAACACTGAAGCTTTCTTT
j_gene: TRBJ2-1; abundance: many; v_gene: TRBV7-2; d_gene: -; CDR3aa: CASSLKSSYNEQFF; CDR3nt: TGTGCCAGCAGCTTAAAAAGCTCCTACAATGAGCAGTTCTTC
j_gene: TRBJ1-1; abundance: -; v_gene: TRBV7-2; d_gene: -; CDR3aa: CASSLNMGRAFF; CDR3nt: TGTGCCAGCAGCTTAAATATGGGGAGGGCTTTCTTT
j_gene: TRBJ1-6; abundance: -; v_gene: TRBV6-6; d_gene: TRBD1; CDR3aa: CASSHGTGNNSPLHF; CDR3nt: TGTGCCAGCAGCCACGGGACAGGAAATAATTCACCCCTCCACTTT
j_gene: TRBJ1-2; abundance: -; v_gene: TRBV5-1; d_gene: -; CDR3aa: CASSLRGESDGYTF; CDR3nt: TGCGCCAGCAGCCTAAGGGGGGAAAGCGATGGCTACACCTTC
j_gene: TRBJ2-1; abundance: few; v_gene: TRBV6-2/TRBV6-3; d_gene: -; CDR3aa: CASSHPDGLRNEQFF; CDR3nt: TGTGCCAGCAGCCACCCGGATGGCCTGAGGAATGAGCAGTTCTTC
j_gene: TRBJ1-2; abundance: -; v_gene: TRBV20-1; d_gene: TRBD1; CDR3aa: CSAVQGGNYGYTF; CDR3nt: TGCAGTGCTGTCCAGGGGGGTAACTATGGCTACACCTTC
j_gene: TRBJ1-1; abundance: -; v_gene: TRBV15; d_gene: -; CDR3aa: CATSRANDRGEAFF; CDR3nt: TGTGCCACCAGCAGAGCAAATGACAGAGGAGAAGCTTTCTTT
j_gene: TRBJ2-6; abundance: few; v_gene: TRBV2; d_gene: -; CDR3aa: CASGFFLITGASVLTF; CDR3nt: TGTGCCAGTGGTTTTTTTCTGATAACCGGGGCCAGCGTCCTGACTTTC
j_gene: TRBJ2-5; abundance: -; v_gene: TRBV2; d_gene: -; CDR3aa: CASRRDSSEETQYF; CDR3nt: TGTGCCAGCAGACGGGACTCCTCTGAGGAGACCCAGTACTTC
j_gene: TRBJ1-2; abundance: -; v_gene: TRBV20-1; d_gene: -; CDR3aa: CSAPPEQWTNYGYTF; CDR3nt: TGCAGTGCCCCACCGGAACAGTGGACTAACTATGGCTACACCTTC
j_gene: TRBJ1-1; abundance: -; v_gene: TRBV4-3; d_gene: TRBD1; CDR3aa: CASSHPQGDEEAFF; CDR3nt: TGCGCCAGCAGCCATCCCCAGGGGGACGAGGAAGCTTTCTTT
j_gene: TRBJ1-6; abundance: few; v_gene: TRBV6-4; d_gene: -; CDR3aa: CASSDGNSPLHF; CDR3nt: TGTGCCAGCAGTGACGGGAATTCACCCCTCCACTTT
j_gene: TRBJ1-1; abundance: -; v_gene: TRBV4-2; d_gene: -; CDR3aa: CASSEADLNTEAFF; CDR3nt: TGTGCCAGCAGCGAAGCCGACTTGAACACTGAAGCTTTCTTT
j_gene: TRBJ1-5; abundance: -; v_gene: TRBV27; d_gene: -; CDR3aa: CASSLRLNQPQHF; CDR3nt: TGTGCCAGCAGTTTACGCCTCAATCAGCCCCAGCATTTT
j_gene: TRBJ1-2; abundance: few; v_gene: TRBV27; d_gene: -; CDR3aa: CASSEYHRALGYGYTF; CDR3nt: TGTGCCAGCAGTGAATACCACAGGGCGTTAGGCTATGGCTACACCTTC
j_gene: TRBJ2-3; abundance: -; v_gene: TRBV20-1; d_gene: -; CDR3aa: CSARRSSDTDTQYF; CDR3nt: TGCAGTGCGAGAAGGTCTTCTGACACAGATACGCAGTATTTT
j_gene: TRBJ2-5; abundance: few; v_gene: TRBV5-6; d_gene: -; CDR3aa: CASSPGLEETQYF; CDR3nt: TGTGCCAGCAGCCCCGGACTCGAAGAGACCCAGTACTTC
j_gene: TRBJ2-5; abundance: few; v_gene: TRBV14; d_gene: -; CDR3aa: CASSQDWVETQYF; CDR3nt: TGTGCCAGCAGCCAAGATTGGGTTGAGACCCAGTACTTC
j_gene: TRBJ2-1; abundance: few; v_gene: TRBV6-2/TRBV6-3; d_gene: -; CDR3aa: CASSYIGGHADEQFF; CDR3nt: TGTGCCAGCAGTTACATCGGGGGGCATGCAGATGAGCAGTTCTTC
j_gene: TRBJ1-1; abundance: -; v_gene: TRBV5-1; d_gene: TRBD1; CDR3aa: CASSYQGQSNTEAFF; CDR3nt: TGCGCCAGCAGCTATCAGGGACAGTCGAACACTGAAGCTTTCTTT
j_gene: TRBJ2-1; abundance: -; v_gene: TRBV5-1; d_gene: -; CDR3aa: CASREGESSYNKQFF; CDR3nt: TGCGCCAGCAGGGAGGGGGAGAGCTCCTACAATAAGCAGTTCTTC
j_gene: TRBJ2-2; abundance: -; v_gene: TRBV9; d_gene: -; CDR3aa: CASSVYNGELFF; CDR3nt: TGTGCCAGCAGCGTTTATAACGGGGAGCTGTTTTTT
j_gene: TRBJ1-1; abundance: few; v_gene: TRBV5-1; d_gene: TRBD1; CDR3aa: CASSPRGRDGNTEAFF; CDR3nt: TGCGCCAGCAGCCCGAGGGGGCGGGACGGGAACACTGAAGCTTTCTTT
j_gene: TRBJ2-7; abundance: -; v_gene: TRBV7-2; d_gene: -; CDR3aa: CASSSSYNTGRNSYEQYF; CDR3nt: TGTGCCAGCAGCTCATCCTATAACACGGGACGGAACTCCTACGAGCAGTACTTC
j_gene: TRBJ2-6; abundance: many; v_gene: TRBV10-3; d_gene: -; CDR3aa: CAISESSGANVLTF; CDR3nt: TGTGCCATCAGTGAGTCGTCCGGGGCCAACGTCCTGACTTTC
j_gene: TRBJ1-6; abundance: -; v_gene: TRBV5-1; d_gene: -; CDR3aa: CASSVQGEGNSPLHF; CDR3nt: TGCGCCAGCAGCGTACAGGGTGAAGGTAATTCACCCCTCCACTTT
j_gene: TRBJ2-7; abundance: -; v_gene: TRBV3-1; d_gene: TRBD1; CDR3aa: CASSQPGQRSYEQYF; CDR3nt: TGTGCCAGCAGCCAACCGGGACAGAGATCCTACGAGCAGTACTTC
j_gene: TRBJ1-2; abundance: few; v_gene: TRBV9; d_gene: TRBD1; CDR3aa: CASSVGDRASYGYTF; CDR3nt: TGTGCCAGCAGCGTAGGGGACAGGGCCTCTTATGGCTACACCTTC
j_gene: TRBJ1-1; abundance: -; v_gene: TRBV6-5; d_gene: -; CDR3aa: CASSYEFIVTEAFF; CDR3nt: TGTGCCAGCAGTTACGAATTCATAGTCACTGAAGCTTTCTTT
j_gene: TRBJ2-7; abundance: -; v_gene: TRBV6-1; d_gene: -; CDR3aa: CATRDVYYEQYF; CDR3nt: TGTGCCACCAGGGACGTCTACTACGAGCAGTACTTC
j_gene: TRBJ2-1; abundance: -; v_gene: TRBV30; d_gene: -; CDR3aa: CAWTLIREQFF; CDR3nt: TGTGCCTGGACCCTCATACGTGAGCAGTTCTTC
j_gene: TRBJ2-5; abundance: -; v_gene: TRBV28; d_gene: TRBD1; CDR3aa: CASCDRDNNEQYF; CDR3nt: TGTGCCAGTTGCGACAGGGACAACAATGAGCAGTACTTC
j_gene: TRBJ1-4; abundance: -; v_gene: TRBV7-2; d_gene: TRBD1; CDR3aa: CASSNQQGPNEKLFF; CDR3nt: TGTGCCAGCAGCAACCAACAGGGGCCCAATGAAAAACTGTTTTTT
j_gene: TRBJ1-2; abundance: few; v_gene: TRBV5-1; d_gene: -; CDR3aa: CASSFDQKYGYTF; CDR3nt: TGCGCCAGCAGCTTTGATCAGAAGTATGGCTACACCTTC
j_gene: TRBJ1-3; abundance: -; v_gene: TRBV6-5; d_gene: -; CDR3aa: CASKDNSGNTIYF; CDR3nt: TGTGCCAGCAAGGACAACTCTGGAAACACCATATATTTT